This TCR beta chain was captured by sequencing in a study of shared clonotypes between healthy human individuals (dated by TCRdb to 2020 to 2021). Study-level background: Two women and three men aged 18 to 49 years were included in the cohort. To estimate repertoire size and how much clonotype sharing occurs between individuals, the study deeply sequenced the blood TCR repertoires of several healthy adults. Leukapheresis yielded between about 0.8 and 8.9 billion PBMCs per donor. For each donor, CD4 naive and CD4 memory were each given three plates, CD8 naive was given two plates, and CD8 memory was given one plate. To increase sequencing depth and limit assay-specific biases, different laboratories used diverse techniques to prepare libraries and sequence TCR repertoires. On the study overall, not on this receptor specifically: Even with the large sequencing depth, rarefaction of the sorted-subset datasets indicated that sequencing was incomplete. Compared with non-shared clonotypes, the clonotypes found in all four sorted-subset donors had higher generation probabilities. Sampling was limited to blood, and TCR repertoires in tissue likely differ from TCR repertoires in blood. The genetic and exposure-history diversity represented was limited by the small number of donors. Naive subsets generally had larger estimated clonotype richness than memory subsets did. Pairwise subsampling led to the expectation that sequencing depth would affect the degree of clonotype sharing among donors. Across a few donors, roughly 5.4% of naive CD4, around 3.5% of naive CD8, around 2.1% of memory CD4, and about 0.4% of memory CD8 clonotypes were shared.

CDR1 and CDR2 are read off the germline V gene (reference sequence) as PRHDT and FYEKMQ. The V end loses 5 bases and the J end loses 5 bases, and a stretch of 9 bases separates them. The cysteine opens and the phenylalanine closes a CDR3 of 12 amino acids. The sequence is cut down to CDR3 DNA, 36 bases in frame from base 1. In regard to this clone: The clone's antigen remains unknown. No base qualities exist here, and no much larger clone lies one base off it.

For the CD8 naive samples, CD45RO-negative cells were positively selected for CCR7, yielding a CD45RA+CCR7+ population from which TemRA cells were excluded. The donors were healthy, HIV-negative adults with no recently reported acute infections or vaccinations. All donors were Caucasian adults living in Nashville, Tennessee, USA. Blood was obtained by leukapheresis, after which PBMCs were separated by Ficoll-Histopaque density gradient centrifugation and cryopreserved in liquid nitrogen vapor phase. Purity and quantity of every magnetically sorted T cell population were checked by analytical flow cytometry. Each sorted fraction had its genomic DNA isolated and then quantified by UV absorbance on a Nanodrop 2000c. Using the deep immunoSEQ assay, TCR CDR3 regions were amplified from genomic DNA by multiplex PCR. Extracted genomic DNA from each cell subset was distributed evenly across all wells of several immunoSEQ 96-well plates, and each plate was treated as a replicate. For sorted subsets, around 200 ng genomic DNA, equal to about 30,000 T cell genomes, was loaded into each replicate PCR. Purified libraries were quantified with a Qubit 3.0 fluorometer, sized on a Bioanalyzer 2100, and re-quantified with the KAPA Library Quantification kit. Each immunoSEQ 96-well plate was sequenced on its own single-read 150-cycle Illumina NextSeq 550 flow cell. As for how the authors treated the data: Because the immunoSEQ output included only junctional sequences and no quality scores, the filtering could not be the same as the filtering used for full-length reads. To assign V/J genes and CDR3, sequences were annotated against IMGT germline references using PyIR, a Python wrapper for IgBLAST v1.9. Reads were filtered out if the reads had weak V/J assignments (E-value above 1e-6), no CDR3, stop codons, out-of-frame junctions, or ambiguous translated residues. A V3J clonotype was defined by an identical inferred V gene, J gene, and CDR3 amino acid sequence. To compute the percentage overlap between repertoires, the number of shared unique clonotypes was divided by the size of the smaller repertoire. RTK rarefaction, the Chao1 estimator, and Recon v2.1 estimates of unobserved clonotypes were used to assess repertoire richness. For all TCRbeta clonotypes obtained by the gDNA method from a handful of donors, generation probabilities were computed with OLGA. Held by TCRdb, this immuneACCESS table contains in-frame sequences only and omits some clones. Under half of the omission traces to an unresolved V gene where checked; the cause of the rest is unknown. V, J and clone size reflect that table, while D and trimming were determined from the DNA. Counted in this sample were about 2 million clones; approximately 95% of them appeared once. Roughly 1% of the sample lies in the top ten.

Sequenced: naive CD8+ T cells sorted from blood. The cell subset or site label on this specimen signifies: CD45RA+CCR7+. The chain is made from TRBV13 and TRBJ1-1; TRBD1 is a weak D gene call, 5 bases matching. The origin of this receptor is a young man in good health. The sequence in DNA is TGTGCCAGCAGCACCGGGGGGACTGAAGCTTTCTTT. Its protein reads: CASSTGGTEAFF.